This TCR beta chain derives from a study of shared clonotypes between healthy human individuals. Study at large: Samples came from a couple of female and a few male donors aged 18 to 49. The study used three CD4 naive, three CD4 memory, two CD8 naive and one CD8 memory plate per donor. Study-level findings and limits: Across a handful of donors, naive CD4 shared about 5%, naive CD8 more than 3%, memory CD4 about 2.4%, memory CD8 about 0.4%.

All participating donors were Caucasian adults from Nashville, Tennessee. The length of the CDR3 is 12 residues. The germline V gene has CDR1 ENHRY and CDR2 SYGVKD. As concerns this clone: What it binds is unknown. At one end the junction does not follow the germline gene, possibly because of a read error.

TCRdb's copy holds only in-frame clones and misses some; the assay was immunoSEQ multiplex PCR. The sample lists about 1.5 million clones; around 95% were seen once. The sample consisted of naive CD4+ T cells sorted from blood. Documented subset: CD45RA+ positively selected. The chain combines TRBV10-3 with TRBJ2-1, with a tentative D call TRBD1 (6 bases). The TCR sequence derives from a man aged 25 to 40 in good health. The CDR3, as DNA: TGTGCCATCGGTGACAGGTACAATGAGCAGTTCTTC. Encoded protein: CAIGDRYNEQFF.